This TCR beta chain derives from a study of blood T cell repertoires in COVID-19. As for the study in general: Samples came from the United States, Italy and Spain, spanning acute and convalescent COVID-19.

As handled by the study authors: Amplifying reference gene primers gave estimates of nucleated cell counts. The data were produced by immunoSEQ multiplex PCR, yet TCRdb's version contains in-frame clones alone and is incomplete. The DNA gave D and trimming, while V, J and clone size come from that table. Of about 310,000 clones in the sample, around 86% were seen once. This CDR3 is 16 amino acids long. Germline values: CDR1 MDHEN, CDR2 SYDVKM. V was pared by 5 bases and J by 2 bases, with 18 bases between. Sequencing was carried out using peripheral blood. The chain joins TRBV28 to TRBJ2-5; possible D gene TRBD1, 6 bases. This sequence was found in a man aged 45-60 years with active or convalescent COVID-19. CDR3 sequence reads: CASSPSTGSGQETQYF. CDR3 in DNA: TGTGCCAGCAGTCCGTCGACAGGCTCCGGGCAAGAGACCCAGTACTTC. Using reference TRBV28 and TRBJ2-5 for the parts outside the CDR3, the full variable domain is DVKVTQSSRYLVKRTGEKVFLECVQDMDHENMFWYRQDPGLGLRLIYFSYDVKMKEKGDIPEGYSVSREKKERFSLILESASTNQTSMYLCASSPSTGSGQETQYFGPGTRLLVL.